This T cell receptor beta chain was recorded in a study of blood T cell repertoires in COVID-19. In the study overall: There were acute and convalescent COVID-19 samples, and they came from the United States, Italy and Spain. PBMCs, B-cell-depleted T cells, or T cells provided the cDNA or gDNA that made up the material.

The ends lost 3 bases at V and 0 bases at J; junction bases unmatched: 2. From germline, CDR1 is SEHNR and CDR2 FQNEAQ (reference sequence). The CDR3 extends over 14 amino acids. Study processing details: Reference gene primer amplification yielded estimated nucleated cell counts. This table comes from immunoSEQ multiplex PCR, and its TCRdb copy is limited to in-frame clones, with some not included. D and trimming come from the DNA, and the V and J calls and clone size come from that table. This sample has about 81,000 clones; approximately 82% occur once, and the top ten carry approximately 7%. The source material was peripheral blood. The TCR comes from a human donor in a cohort sampled during active COVID-19. V is TRBV7-9 and J is TRBJ2-7; TRBD1 aligns across 7 bases. CDR3 coding DNA: TGTGCCAGCAGCTTCCGGGACAGCTCCTACGAGCAGTACTTC. This encodes CASSFRDSSYEQYF.